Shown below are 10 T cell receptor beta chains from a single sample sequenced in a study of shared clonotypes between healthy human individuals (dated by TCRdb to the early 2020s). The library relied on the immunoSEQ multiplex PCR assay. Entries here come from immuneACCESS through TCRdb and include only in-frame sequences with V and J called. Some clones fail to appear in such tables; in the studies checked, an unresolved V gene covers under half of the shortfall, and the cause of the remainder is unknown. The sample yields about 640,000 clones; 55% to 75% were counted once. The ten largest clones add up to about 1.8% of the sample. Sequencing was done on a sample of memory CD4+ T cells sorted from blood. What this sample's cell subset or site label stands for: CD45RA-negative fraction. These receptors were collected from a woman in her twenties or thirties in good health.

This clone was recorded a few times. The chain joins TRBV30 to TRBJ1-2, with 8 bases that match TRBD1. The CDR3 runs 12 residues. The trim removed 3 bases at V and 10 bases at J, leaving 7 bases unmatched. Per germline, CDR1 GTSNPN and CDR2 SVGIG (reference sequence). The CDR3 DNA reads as TGTGCCTGGAGCCTGACAGGGGCCCACTACACCTTC. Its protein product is CAWSLTGAHYTF.

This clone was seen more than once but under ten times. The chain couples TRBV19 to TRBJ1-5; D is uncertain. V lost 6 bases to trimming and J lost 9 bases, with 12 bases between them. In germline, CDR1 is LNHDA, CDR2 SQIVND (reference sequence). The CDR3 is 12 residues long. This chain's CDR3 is CASRQNQSPQHF. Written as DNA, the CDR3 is TGTGCCAGTAGACAGAACCAGTCGCCCCAGCATTTT.

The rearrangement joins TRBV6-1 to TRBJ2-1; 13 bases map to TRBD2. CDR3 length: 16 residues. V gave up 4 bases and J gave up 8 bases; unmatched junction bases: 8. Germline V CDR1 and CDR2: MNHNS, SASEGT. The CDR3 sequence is CASSALGTSGKDEQFF. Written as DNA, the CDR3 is TGTGCCAGCAGTGCCCTCGGGACTAGCGGGAAGGATGAGCAGTTCTTC.

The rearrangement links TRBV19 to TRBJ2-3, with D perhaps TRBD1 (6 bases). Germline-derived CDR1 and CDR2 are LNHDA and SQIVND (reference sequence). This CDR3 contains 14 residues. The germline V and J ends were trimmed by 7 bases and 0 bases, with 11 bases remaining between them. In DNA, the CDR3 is TGTGCCAGTACCCCCCAGGGGAGCACAGATACGCAGTATTTT. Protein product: CASTPQGSTDTQYF.

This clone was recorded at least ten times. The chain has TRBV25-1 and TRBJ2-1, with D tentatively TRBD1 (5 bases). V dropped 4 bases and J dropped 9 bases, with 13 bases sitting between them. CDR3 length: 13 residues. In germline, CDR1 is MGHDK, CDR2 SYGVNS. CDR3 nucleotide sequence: TGTGCCAGCAGTGGAAAGGGGAACGCTGAGCAGTTCTTC. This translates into CASSGKGNAEQFF. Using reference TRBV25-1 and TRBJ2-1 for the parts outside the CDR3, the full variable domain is EADIYQTPRYLVIGTGKKITLECSQTMGHDKMYWYQQDPGMELHLIHYSYGVNSTEKGDLSSESTVSRIRTEHFPLTLESARPSHTSQYLCASSGKGNAEQFFGPGTRLTVL.

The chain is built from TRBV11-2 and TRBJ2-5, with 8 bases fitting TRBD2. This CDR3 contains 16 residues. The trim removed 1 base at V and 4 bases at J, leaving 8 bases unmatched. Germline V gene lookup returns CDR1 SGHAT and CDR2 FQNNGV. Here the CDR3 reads CASSLALAGRRETQYF. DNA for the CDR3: TGTGCCAGCAGCTTAGCTTTAGCGGGGCGCCGAGAGACCCAGTACTTC.

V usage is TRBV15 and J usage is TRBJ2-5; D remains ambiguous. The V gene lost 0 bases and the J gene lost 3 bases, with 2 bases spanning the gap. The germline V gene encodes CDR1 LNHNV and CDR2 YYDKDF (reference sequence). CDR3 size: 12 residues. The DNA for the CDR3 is TGTGCCACCAGCAGAGATAAAGAGACCCAGTACTTC. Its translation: CATSRDKETQYF.

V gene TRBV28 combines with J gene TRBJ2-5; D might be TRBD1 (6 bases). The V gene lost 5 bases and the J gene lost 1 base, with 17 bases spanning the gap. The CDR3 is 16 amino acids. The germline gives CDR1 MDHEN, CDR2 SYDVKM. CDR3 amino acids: CASSPPLGATQETQYF. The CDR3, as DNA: TGTGCCAGCAGTCCACCTCTGGGGGCCACCCAAGAGACCCAGTACTTC.

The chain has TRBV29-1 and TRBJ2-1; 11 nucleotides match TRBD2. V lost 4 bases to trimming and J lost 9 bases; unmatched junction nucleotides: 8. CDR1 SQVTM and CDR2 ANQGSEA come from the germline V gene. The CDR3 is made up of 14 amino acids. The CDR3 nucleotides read TGCAGCGTTGTACTAGCGGGAGTATATGGTGAGCAGTTCTTC. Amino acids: CSVVLAGVYGEQFF.

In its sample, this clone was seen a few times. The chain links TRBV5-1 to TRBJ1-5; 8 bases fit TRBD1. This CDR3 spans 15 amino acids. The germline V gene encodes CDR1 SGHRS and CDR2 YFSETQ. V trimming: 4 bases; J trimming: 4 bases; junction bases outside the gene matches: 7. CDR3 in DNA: TGCGCCAGCAGCCCGGGACAGGAAGGAAATCAGCCCCAGCATTTT. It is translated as CASSPGQEGNQPQHF.